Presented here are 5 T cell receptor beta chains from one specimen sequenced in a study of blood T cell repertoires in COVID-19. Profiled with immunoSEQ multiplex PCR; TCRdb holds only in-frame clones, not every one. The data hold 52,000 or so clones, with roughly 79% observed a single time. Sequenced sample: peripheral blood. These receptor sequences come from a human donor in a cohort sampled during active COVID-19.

The CDR3 DNA reads TGTGCCAGCGGACGGGAAAAGACCCAGTACTTC. It codes for CASGREKTQYF. This rearrangement joins TRBV7-9 to TRBJ2-5; TRBD2 is a possible D gene (5 bases). The CDR3 is 11 amino acids. V was shortened by 8 bases and J by 6 bases, with 10 bases between the two germline ends. Per germline, CDR1 SEHNR and CDR2 FQNEAQ (reference sequence).

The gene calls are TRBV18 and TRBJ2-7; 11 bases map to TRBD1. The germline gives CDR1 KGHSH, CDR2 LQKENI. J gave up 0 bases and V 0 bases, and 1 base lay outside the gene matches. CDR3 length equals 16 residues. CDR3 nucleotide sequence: TGTGCCAGCTCACCACCCGGGACAGGGGGCTCCTACGAGCAGTACTTC. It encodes CASSPPGTGGSYEQYF.

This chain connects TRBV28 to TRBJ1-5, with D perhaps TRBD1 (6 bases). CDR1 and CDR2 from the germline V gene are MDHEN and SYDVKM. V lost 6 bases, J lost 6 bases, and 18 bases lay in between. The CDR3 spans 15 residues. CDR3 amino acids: CASSADRIVAQPQHF. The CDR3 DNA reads TGTGCCAGCAGCGCCGACAGGATAGTTGCTCAGCCCCAGCATTTT.

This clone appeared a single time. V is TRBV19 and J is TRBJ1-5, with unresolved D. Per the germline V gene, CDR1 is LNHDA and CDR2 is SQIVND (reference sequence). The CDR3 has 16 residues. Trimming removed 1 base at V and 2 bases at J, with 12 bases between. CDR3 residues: CASSIVPSGGNQPQHF. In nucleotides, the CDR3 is TGTGCCAGTAGTATAGTCCCCAGCGGGGGCAATCAGCCCCAGCATTTT.

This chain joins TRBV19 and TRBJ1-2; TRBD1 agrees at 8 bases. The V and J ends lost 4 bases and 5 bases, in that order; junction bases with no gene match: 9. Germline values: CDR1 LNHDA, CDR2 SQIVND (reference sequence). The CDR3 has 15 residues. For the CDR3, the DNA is TGTGCCAGTAGTAACCCCGGACAGGGAGGGTATGGCTACACCTTC. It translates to CASSNPGQGGYGYTF.